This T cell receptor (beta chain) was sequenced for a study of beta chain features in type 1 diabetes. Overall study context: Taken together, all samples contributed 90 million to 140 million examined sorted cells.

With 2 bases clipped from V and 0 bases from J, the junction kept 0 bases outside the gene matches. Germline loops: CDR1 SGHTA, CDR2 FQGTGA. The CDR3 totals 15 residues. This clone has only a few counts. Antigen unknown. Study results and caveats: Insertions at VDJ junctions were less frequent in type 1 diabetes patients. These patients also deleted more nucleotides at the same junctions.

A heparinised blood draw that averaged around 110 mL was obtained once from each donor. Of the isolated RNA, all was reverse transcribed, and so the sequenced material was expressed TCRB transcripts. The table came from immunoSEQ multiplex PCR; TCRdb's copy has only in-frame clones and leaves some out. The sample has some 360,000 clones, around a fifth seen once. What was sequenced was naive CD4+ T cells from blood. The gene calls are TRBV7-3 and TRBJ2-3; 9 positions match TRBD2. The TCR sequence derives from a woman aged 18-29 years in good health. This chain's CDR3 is CASSLLAGSTDTQYF. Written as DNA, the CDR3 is TGTGCCAGCAGCTTACTAGCGGGGAGCACAGATACGCAGTATTTT.